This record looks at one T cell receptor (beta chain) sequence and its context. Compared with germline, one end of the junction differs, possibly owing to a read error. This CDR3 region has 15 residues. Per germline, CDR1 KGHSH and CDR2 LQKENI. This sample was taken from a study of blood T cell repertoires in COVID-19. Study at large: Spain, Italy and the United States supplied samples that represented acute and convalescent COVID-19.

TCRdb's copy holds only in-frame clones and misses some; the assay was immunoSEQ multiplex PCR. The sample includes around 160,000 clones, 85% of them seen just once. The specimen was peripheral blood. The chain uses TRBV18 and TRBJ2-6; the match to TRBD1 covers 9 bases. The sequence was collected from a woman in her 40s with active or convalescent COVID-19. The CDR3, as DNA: TGTGCCAGCTCGCCACAGGGGGCACAGGCCAACGTCCTGACTTTC. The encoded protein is CASSPQGAQANVLTF.